Listed below are T cell receptor beta chains from one sample, sequenced in a study of blood T cell repertoires in COVID-19. Produced via immunoSEQ multiplex PCR; TCRdb's table is partial and in-frame only. The data hold under 350,000 clones, with 85% to 90% observed a single time. The sample was peripheral blood. These receptor sequences come from a man in his forties or fifties with acute or convalescent COVID-19. Each CDR3 is given with its conserved first and last residue. Fields, in order: D gene, clone size, V gene, J gene, CDR3 protein, CDR3 DNA. A D gene is named only where the DNA matches it firmly. Rows may omit the clone size; those that give it use once, few, many or a size class.

.,.,TRBV29-1,TRBJ2-7,CSVDIRGRGYPYEQYF,TGCAGCGTTGATATCCGGGGCAGGGGATATCCCTACGAGCAGTACTTC
.,.,TRBV20-1,TRBJ1-2,CSVPVHYTF,TGCAGTGTCCCGGTTCACTACACCTTC
.,.,TRBV30,TRBJ2-2,CAGATSGELFF,TGTGCCGGAGCCACGTCTGGGGAGCTGTTTTTT
.,.,TRBV21-1,TRBJ2-1,CASSKRKGGNEQFF,TGTGCCAGCAGCAAACGGAAGGGGGGGAATGAGCAGTTCTTC
.,.,TRBV7-3,TRBJ1-1,CASSLRGDTEAFF,TGTGCCAGCAGCTTAAGGGGGGACACTGAAGCTTTCTTT
TRBD1,.,TRBV30,TRBJ2-1,CAWAGQGVNEQFF,TGTGCCTGGGCGGGACAGGGAGTCAATGAGCAGTTCTTC
.,.,TRBV9,TRBJ1-6,CASSDRVRGNSPLHF,TGTGCCAGCAGCGACAGGGTGAGGGGTAATTCACCCCTCCACTTT
.,.,TRBV4-2,TRBJ2-3,CASSQDLGTGPPHTDTQYF,TGTGCCAGCAGCCAAGATCTGGGCACAGGACCCCCACACACAGATACGCAGTATTTT
.,once,TRBV30,TRBJ2-7,CAWSGGTRGPYEQYF,TGTGCCTGGAGTGGGGGGACCAGGGGACCCTACGAGCAGTACTTC
.,.,TRBV10-3,TRBJ2-7,CAISDRYRTEVGEQYF,TGTGCCATCAGTGACCGATACAGGACAGAAGTCGGGGAGCAGTACTTC
.,.,TRBV28,TRBJ2-3,CASTLGASRDTQYF,TGTGCCAGCACTCTAGGGGCTAGTCGAGATACGCAGTATTTT
.,few,TRBV6-5,TRBJ1-1,CASSRRRDTEAFF,TGTGCCAGCAGCCGTCGACGGGATACTGAAGCTTTCTTT
.,once,TRBV27,TRBJ2-3,CASSFISSTDTQYF,TGTGCCAGCAGTTTTATATCCAGCACAGATACGCAGTATTTT
.,.,TRBV5-1,TRBJ1-6,CASSLDTSNSPLHF,TGCGCCAGCAGCTTGGACACGTCGAATTCACCCCTCCACTTT
TRBD1,.,TRBV11-2,TRBJ1-2,CASSPGPVIRDRDYGYTF,TGTGCCAGCAGTCCTGGACCGGTTATCCGGGACAGGGACTATGGCTACACCTTC
TRBD1,.,TRBV18,TRBJ2-4,CASSPWDRENIQYF,TGTGCCAGCTCACCCTGGGACAGGGAAAACATTCAGTACTTC
.,.,TRBV19,TRBJ1-3,CASSTQGGGPGNTIYF,TGTGCCAGTAGTACCCAAGGCGGGGGTCCCGGAAACACCATATATTTT
.,.,TRBV24-1,TRBJ1-2,CATSDAYDYGYTF,TGTGCCACCAGTGATGCCTACGACTATGGCTACACCTTC
TRBD1,.,TRBV6-5,TRBJ2-7,CASSPDRGIEQYF,TGTGCCAGCAGCCCGGACAGGGGGATTGAGCAGTACTTC
.,.,TRBV9,TRBJ2-2,CASSARTDHNTGELFF,TGTGCCAGCAGCGCCCGGACAGACCATAACACCGGGGAGCTGTTTTTT
.,.,TRBV3-1/TRBV3-2,TRBJ2-7,CASSLQGSLRNEQYF,TGTGCCAGCAGCCTTCAGGGTTCCCTCAGGAACGAGCAGTACTTC
TRBD1,.,TRBV19,TRBJ2-2,CASGTGGASGELFF,TGTGCCAGCGGGACAGGGGGCGCGTCCGGGGAGCTGTTTTTT
.,.,TRBV5-1,TRBJ2-1,CASSFNYNEQFF,TGCGCCAGCAGCTTTAACTACAATGAGCAGTTCTTC
.,once,TRBV6-5,TRBJ1-6,CASSYSRAALNSPLHF,TGTGCCAGCAGTTACTCGAGAGCGGCCTTGAATTCACCCCTCCACTTT
.,once,TRBV9,TRBJ1-1,CASSVVGRGNTEAFF,TGTGCCAGCAGCGTAGTGGGGAGAGGGAACACTGAAGCTTTCTTT
TRBD1,.,TRBV7-9,TRBJ1-2,CASSFGTGDGYTF,TGTGCCAGCAGCTTCGGGACAGGGGATGGCTACACCTTC
.,.,TRBV4-1,TRBJ1-1,CASSQSGEAFF,TGCGCCAGCAGCCAAAGCGGCGAAGCTTTCTTT